This T cell receptor beta chain stems from a study of OX40 agonist ivuxolimab in advanced cancers. Clones were sequenced by immunoSEQ multiplex PCR, and TCRdb holds only the in-frame ones, with some missing. The sample shows nearly 70,000 clones, roughly 89% of them seen only once. Study-wide results and caveats: Within 6 weeks, CD4+ and CD8+ blood T cells expanded clonally at 0.1 to 3.0 mg/kg. The antigens recognized by the expanded peripheral T cells, that is their antigen specificity, were not determined.

Systemic immunosuppression or a history of autoimmune disease excluded patients. The V gene lost 7 bases and the J gene lost 6 bases, with 19 bases spanning the gap. The germline gives CDR1 SGHAT, CDR2 FQNNGV. The CDR3 consists of 14 residues. As regards this clone: Its antigen is as yet unknown.

The TCR comes from an adult with an advanced solid tumor such as melanoma, head and neck, liver or kidney cancer. V and J are TRBV11-2 and TRBJ2-7, with TRBD1 as a possible D gene (5 bases). The sequencing used CD4+ or CD8+ T cells sorted from blood, collected in a trial of the OX40 agonist ivuxolimab. The CDR3 sequence: CASNKVGRFGEQYF. For the CDR3, the DNA is TGTGCCAGCAATAAAGTGGGGCGATTCGGCGAGCAGTACTTC.